These 28 T cell receptor beta chains share one sample of origin, sequenced in a study of T cell clonality in common variable immunodeficiency. Sequencing was performed with immunoSEQ multiplex PCR; in TCRdb, only in-frame clones are kept and a portion is missing. The record shows fewer than 50,000 clones for this sample, with no singletons present. The sample consisted of peripheral blood mononuclear cells. These receptors came from a person aged 18 to 75 in good health.

This clone was found a few times. Sequencing ends 3 residues short of the CDR3 end; the germline J gene provides the rest. The rearrangement links TRBV5-8 to TRBJ1-5; no clear D. Germline assignment: CDR1 SGHTS and CDR2 YDEGEE. Deletions cut 0 bases from V and 3 bases from J, with 10 bases between. CDR3 size: 15 residues. CDR3 residues: CASSLGGFVNQPQHF. Incomplete CDR3 DNA: TGTGCCAGCAGCTTGGGAGGGTTTGTCAATCAGCCC.

CDR3: CASSISQRGFSYEQYF. The part of the CDR3 DNA that was read is TGTGCCAGTAGCATTAGTCAGCGGGGTTTCTCCTACGAG. This chain joins TRBV19 and TRBJ2-7, with 7 positions matching TRBD2. The read is 3 residues too short to cover the CDR3 end, so that end is filled in from the germline J gene. After removal of 6 bases from V and 0 bases from J, the junction contained 11 bases not matched to a gene. Germline CDR1 LNHDA, CDR2 SQIVND (reference sequence). The CDR3 is 16 residues long.

This clone was detected ten times or more. The read ends 3 residues early relative to the CDR3; the germline J gene fills the gap. This sequence joins TRBV5-5 and TRBJ1-2; TRBD1 might be the D (5 bases). Germline V lookup: CDR1 SGHKS, CDR2 YYEKEE (reference sequence). The CDR3 runs to 13 residues. With 0 bases removed from V and 4 bases from J, the gap between germline ends came to 7 bases. The CDR3 sequence: CASSLEGAYGYTF. The sequenced part of the CDR3 DNA is TGTGCCAGCAGCTTGGAAGGGGCCTATGGC.

This clone was counted at least ten times. From the germline J gene comes the end of the CDR3, since the read stops 3 residues before it. The V call is TRBV7-6, the J call TRBJ2-1, with 15 bases matching TRBD2. Unmatched junction bases numbered 8, after V lost 1 base and J lost 7 bases. The germline CDR1 and CDR2 sequences are SGHVS and FNYEAQ. CDR3 length: 18 residues. CDR3 protein: CASSLGTSGRALVNEQFF. The sequenced part of the CDR3 DNA is TGTGCCAGCAGCTTAGGGACTAGCGGGAGGGCCCTTGTAAATGAG.

This clone was seen many times. The missing CDR3 end, 3 residues past where the read stops, is filled in from the germline J gene. The genes are TRBV5-4 and TRBJ2-7, with 9 bases lining up with TRBD2. The V and J ends lost 4 bases and 6 bases, in that order; junction bases with no gene match: 11. Germline CDR1 reads SGHNT; CDR2 reads YYREEE (reference sequence). CDR3 length: 15 residues. The CDR3 spells CASSPGGSGSLEQYF. Partial CDR3 DNA: TGTGCCAGCAGCCCGGGGGGTAGCGGGAGCCTCGAG.

This clone was picked up a small number of times. The read ends 3 residues shy of where the CDR3 ends; the end is completed using the germline J gene. This chain links TRBV19 with TRBJ1-2, with 11 bases identical to TRBD1. This CDR3 has 14 amino acids. Germline V gene lookup returns CDR1 LNHDA and CDR2 SQIVND (reference sequence). The covered CDR3 bases are TGTGCCAGTAGTCATGGACAGGGGGCCTTTGAC. Translated, it gives CASSHGQGAFD. The entire CDR3 sequence reads CASSHGQGAFDYTF.

There are many counts of this clone. This may come from a read error, since a much larger clone is one base off. The read ends 3 residues shy of where the CDR3 ends; the end is completed using the germline J gene. The V and J genes are TRBV7-8 and TRBJ2-5, with D hard to call. Germline-derived CDR1 and CDR2 are SGHVS and FQNEAQ. V was clipped by 7 bases and J by 5 bases, with 5 bases between them. The CDR3 extends over 10 amino acids. This CDR3 reads CASTGETQYF. CDR3 DNA (partial): TGTGCCAGCACCGGGGAGACC.

In this sample, this clone turned up many times. The read is 3 residues too short to cover the CDR3 end, so that end is filled in from the germline J gene. The chain has TRBV30 and TRBJ2-1; possibly TRBD2 for D (6 bases). Germline V CDR1 and CDR2: GTSNPN, SVGIG (reference sequence). Trimming took 0 bases from V and 9 from J, leaving 9 bases between them. This CDR3 has 12 residues. This CDR3 is CAWSVGRGEQFF. The part of the CDR3 DNA that was read is TGTGCCTGGAGTGTGGGGCGGGGTGAG.

Within the sample, this clone is medium-sized. The CDR3 goes on 3 residues after the read ends, and that part is filled in from the germline J gene. The rearrangement uses TRBV20-1 and TRBJ2-3; 11 nucleotides align to TRBD2. Germline V gives CDR1 DFQATT, CDR2 SNEGSKA (reference sequence). The CDR3 loop spans 16 amino acids. Germline trimming cut 3 bases from V and 3 bases from J; bases unmatched to any gene: 8. Partial CDR3 DNA: TGCAGTGCTAGCAGCTCTAGCGGGAGGAGAACAGATACG. This codes for CSASSSSGRRTDT. The full CDR3 sequence reads CSASSSSGRRTDTQYF.

Turning to this clone: The read falls 3 residues short of the CDR3 end, and the missing part is taken from the germline J gene. V and J are TRBV27 and TRBJ2-7; 11 nucleotides agree with TRBD1. CDR3 size: 14 residues. CDR1 and CDR2 from the germline V gene are MNHEY and SMNVEV (reference sequence). V lost 5 bases, J lost 5 bases, and 5 bases stayed unmatched. Here the CDR3 reads CASSDWTGGNEQYF. Incomplete CDR3 DNA: TGTGCCAGCAGTGACTGGACAGGGGGCAACGAG.

Ten or more counts support this clone. The observed sequence ends 3 residues before the CDR3 terminus, with the missing tail filled in from the germline J gene. This sequence joins TRBV18 and TRBJ2-7, with D hard to call. Deletions cut 3 bases from V and 4 bases from J, with 16 bases between. The V gene's germline CDR1 is KGHSH and CDR2 LQKENI. The CDR3 covers 15 residues. The CDR3 is CASSPQAGQPYEQYF. CDR3 bases read: TGTGCCAGCTCACCCCAGGCAGGTCAACCTTACGAG.

This clone appeared many times. The CDR3 extends 3 residues past the end of the read, so its final part is completed from the germline J gene. This chain uses TRBV4-1 with TRBJ2-7, with 11 bases identical to TRBD2. The CDR3 is 15 amino acids. With V trimmed by 3 bases and J by 6 bases, 7 bases remained unmatched. The germline V gene has CDR1 MGHRA and CDR2 YSYEKL. CDR3 protein: CASSHGGLAAVEQYF. Incomplete CDR3 DNA: TGCGCCAGCAGCCACGGGGGACTAGCGGCGGTCGAG.

This clone has a count of ten or more. The CDR3 goes on 3 residues after the read ends, and that part is filled in from the germline J gene. V gene TRBV28 combines with J gene TRBJ1-2; 7 bases line up with TRBD1. The germline CDR1 and CDR2 sequences are MDHEN and SYDVKM. Germline trimming cut 6 bases from V and 3 bases from J; bases unmatched to any gene: 4. This CDR3 region has 13 residues. The CDR3 here is CASRTGTDYGYTF. CDR3 DNA (partial): TGTGCCAGCAGGACCGGGACAGACTATGGC.

At least ten counts were recorded for this clone. Read sequence stops 3 residues before the CDR3 end, and the germline J gene provides the missing end. The V gene is TRBV7-9, the J gene TRBJ1-2; D is unclear. With 6 bases removed from V and 0 bases from J, the gap between germline ends came to 8 bases. CDR1 and CDR2 (germline): SEHNR, FQNEAQ (reference sequence). The CDR3 has 13 amino acids. The DNA read from the CDR3 is TGTGCCAGCAGTCCAGAGTCTAACTATGGC. Its translation is CASSPESNYG. From start to end, the CDR3 is CASSPESNYGYTF.

The table lists this clone with many counts. Coverage ceases 3 residues before the CDR3 finishes, and the germline J gene fills in the end. This chain connects TRBV5-1 to TRBJ1-5; maybe TRBD1 (5 bases). Germline CDR1 reads SGHRS; CDR2 reads YFSETQ. CDR3 length equals 15 residues. The V gene lost 1 base and the J gene lost 2 bases, with 10 bases spanning the gap. The CDR3 here is CASSLTGGGNQPQHF. The part of the CDR3 DNA that was read is TGCGCCAGCAGCTTGACAGGTGGTGGCAATCAGCCC.

This clone was found a few times. Read data end 3 residues before the CDR3 end; the end is taken from the germline J gene. This chain uses TRBV25-1 with TRBJ2-7; no clear D. The CDR3 totals 12 residues. Trimming removed 3 bases at V and 1 base at J, with 4 bases between. CDR1 MGHDK and CDR2 SYGVNS come from the germline V gene. The sequenced part of the CDR3 DNA is TGTGCCAGCAGTGACCTTTCCTACGAG. Amino acids: CASSDLSYE. The complete CDR3 protein is CASSDLSYEQYF.

This clone occurred many times. The observed sequence ends 3 residues before the CDR3 terminus, with the missing tail filled in from the germline J gene. The chain employs TRBV7-9 and TRBJ1-2, with D possibly matching TRBD1 (6 bases). CDR3 length equals 13 residues. V was shortened by 7 bases and J by 5 bases, with 14 bases between the two germline ends. CDR1 and CDR2 (germline): SEHNR, FQNEAQ (reference sequence). This CDR3 is CASTYSGVYGYTF. Incomplete CDR3 DNA: TGTGCCAGCACCTACTCAGGGGTTTATGGC.

In its sample, this clone was seen many times. Coverage ceases 3 residues before the CDR3 finishes, and the germline J gene fills in the end. The V and J genes are TRBV7-2 and TRBJ2-1, with 12 bases identical to TRBD2. J was trimmed by 6 bases and V by 3 bases; bases with no gene match: 3. The CDR3 sequence is 15 residues long. Germline CDR1 SGHTA, CDR2 FQGNSA. The CDR3 spells CASSLGLAGPNEQFF. CDR3 DNA, as far as it was read: TGTGCCAGCAGCTTGGGACTAGCGGGTCCCAATGAG.

This clone was seen many times. The read terminates 3 residues ahead of where the CDR3 ends, so the germline J gene completes it. The gene calls are TRBV5-4 and TRBJ1-2; D unresolved. The CDR3 totals 14 residues. V was pared by 5 bases and J by 0 bases, with 11 bases between. Germline lookup yields CDR1 SGHNT and CDR2 YYREEE (reference sequence). CDR3 bases read: TGTGCCAGCAGTCTGCCATTAGCTAACTATGGC. Its translation is CASSLPLANYG. The entire CDR3 protein reads CASSLPLANYGYTF.

This clone has at least ten counts. The CDR3 is CAWRPTGVRDNSPLHF. Partial CDR3 DNA: TGTGCCTGGAGACCCACAGGGGTCAGGGATAATTCACCC. This chain uses TRBV30 with TRBJ1-6, with TRBD1 identical over 7 bases. The read finishes 3 residues shy of the CDR3 end, and the germline J gene is used to complete it. With V trimmed by 3 bases and J by 5 bases, 10 bases remained unmatched. CDR3 size: 16 residues. Germline loops: CDR1 GTSNPN, CDR2 SVGIG (reference sequence).

This clone was seen ten or more times. The read terminates 3 residues ahead of where the CDR3 ends, so the germline J gene completes it. V and J are TRBV5-4 and TRBJ2-5; 7 nucleotides match TRBD1. The V and J ends lost 4 bases and 1 base, in that order; junction bases with no gene match: 10. The germline V gene encodes CDR1 SGHNT and CDR2 YYREEE (reference sequence). This CDR3 region has 16 residues. CDR3 sequence: CASSAQGVGRQETQYF. The sequenced CDR3 bases are TGTGCCAGCAGCGCTCAGGGGGTCGGGCGCCAAGAGACC.

This clone was counted ten times or more. The CDR3 goes on 3 residues after the read ends, and that part is filled in from the germline J gene. The chain joins TRBV6-1 to TRBJ2-2; D could derive from TRBD1 or TRBD2 (5 bases each). The CDR3 consists of 14 residues. Germline values: CDR1 MNHNS, CDR2 SASEGT. The V and J ends lost 3 bases and 7 bases respectively, with 12 bases between them. The sequenced CDR3 bases are TGTGCCAGCAGTGAGGTTCGAGGGGTCGGGGAG. Translated, it gives CASSEVRGVGE. The CDR3 as a whole reads CASSEVRGVGELFF.

This clone came up many times. Read coverage stops 3 residues before the CDR3 terminus; the germline J gene supplies the remainder. This chain uses TRBV5-1 with TRBJ1-1; D remains unclear. With 5 bases removed from V and 1 base from J, the gap between germline ends came to 9 bases. This CDR3 comprises 13 residues. Germline CDR1 reads SGHRS; CDR2 reads YFSETQ. CDR3 bases read: TGCGCCAGCAGTTTTGCAGGGAACACTGAA. Its translation: CASSFAGNTE. From start to end, the CDR3 is CASSFAGNTEAFF.

This clone was recorded many times. With the read ending 3 residues before the CDR3 end, the germline J gene is used to fill in that end. The chain has TRBV19 and TRBJ2-3, with a tentative D call TRBD2 (6 bases). Trimming took off 6 bases at V and 0 bases at J, with 19 bases between the two ends. Germline V gene data show CDR1 as LNHDA and CDR2 as SQIVND (reference sequence). This CDR3 comprises 17 residues. Incomplete CDR3 DNA: TGTGCCAGTAGCATCGCGGGCGGGGTATATAGCACAGATACG. This sequence encodes CASSIAGGVYSTDT. The CDR3 in full is CASSIAGGVYSTDTQYF.

This clone was counted many times. Read sequence stops 3 residues before the CDR3 end, and the germline J gene provides the missing end. The genes are TRBV18 and TRBJ1-2; D is unresolved. CDR1 and CDR2 from the germline V gene are KGHSH and LQKENI. CDR3 length equals 13 residues. With 3 bases removed from V and 2 bases from J, the gap between germline ends came to 7 bases. CDR3: CASSPDGNYGYTF. The DNA read from the CDR3 is TGTGCCAGCTCACCCGACGGGAACTATGGC.

Of note for this clone: The CDR3 end is not reached by the read, which stops 3 residues before it; the germline J gene fills it in. The rearrangement joins TRBV10-2 to TRBJ2-1; 12 bases line up with TRBD2. The V segment lost 6 bases and the J segment 6 bases; nucleotides outside the gene matches: 0. Germline CDR1 and CDR2: WSHSY and SAAADI. The length of the CDR3 is 13 residues. Here the CDR3 reads CASRTSGSNEQFF. The sequenced CDR3 bases are TGCGCCAGCAGGACTAGCGGGAGCAATGAG.

In this sample, this clone turned up many times. Sequencing ends 3 residues short of the CDR3 end; the germline J gene provides the rest. The chain employs TRBV7-3 and TRBJ2-5, with a tentative D call TRBD2 (5 bases). The CDR3 sequence is 17 residues long. Trimming stripped 3 bases from V and 6 bases from J, with 23 bases between. The V gene's germline CDR1 is SGHTA and CDR2 FQGTGA. Here the CDR3 reads CASSFLIDYGRVQTQYF. The CDR3 bases that were read are TGTGCCAGCAGCTTCCTAATCGACTACGGGCGGGTTCAGACC.

This clone was seen ten or more times. The chain's CDR3 is CASSVGSGAGQPQHF. The part of the CDR3 DNA that was read is TGTGCCAGCAGCGTAGGGTCTGGGGCAGGGCAGCCC. The V gene is TRBV9, the J gene TRBJ1-5, with a possible D match to TRBD1 (5 bases). The observed sequence ends 3 residues before the CDR3 terminus, with the missing tail filled in from the germline J gene. Trimming stripped 0 bases from V and 7 bases from J, with 14 bases between. The V gene's germline CDR1 is SGDLS and CDR2 YYNGEE. This CDR3 has 15 residues.